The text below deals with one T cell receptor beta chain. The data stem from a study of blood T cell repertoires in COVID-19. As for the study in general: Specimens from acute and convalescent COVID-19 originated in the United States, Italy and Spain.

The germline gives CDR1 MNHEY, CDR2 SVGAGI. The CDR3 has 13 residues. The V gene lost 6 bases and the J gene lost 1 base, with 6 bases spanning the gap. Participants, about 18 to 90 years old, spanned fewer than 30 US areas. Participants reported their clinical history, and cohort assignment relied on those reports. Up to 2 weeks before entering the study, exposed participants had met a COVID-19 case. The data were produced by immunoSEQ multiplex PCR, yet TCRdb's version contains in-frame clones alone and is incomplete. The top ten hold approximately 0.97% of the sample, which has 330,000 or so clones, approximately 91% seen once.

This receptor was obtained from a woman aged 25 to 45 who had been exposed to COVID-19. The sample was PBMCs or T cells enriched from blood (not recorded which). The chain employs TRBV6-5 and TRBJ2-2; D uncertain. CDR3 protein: CASSRMNTGELFF. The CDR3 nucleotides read TGTGCCAGCAGCAGGATGAACACCGGGGAGCTGTTTTTT.